This T cell receptor beta chain was captured by sequencing in a study of cytomegalovirus exposure and HLA in healthy donors. Primers: 60 Vbeta forward and 13 Jbeta reverse. Profiled with immunoSEQ multiplex PCR; TCRdb holds only in-frame clones, not every one. This repertoire includes tens of thousands of clones. The V segment lost 7 bases and the J segment 4 bases; nucleotides outside the gene matches: 9. CDR3 length: 15 residues. Germline lookup yields CDR1 SNHLY and CDR2 FYNNEI. Donors in the study were healthy people who gave bone marrow. This receptor was obtained from a woman younger than 35 in good health and CMV-seronegative. Specimen: PBMCs. The chain has TRBV2 and TRBJ2-2, with 7 bases matching TRBD2. The CDR3 coding sequence is TGTGCCAGCACCACTCCGGGGAGGGGCACCGGGGAGCTGTTTTTT. Protein sequence: CASTTPGRGTGELFF.